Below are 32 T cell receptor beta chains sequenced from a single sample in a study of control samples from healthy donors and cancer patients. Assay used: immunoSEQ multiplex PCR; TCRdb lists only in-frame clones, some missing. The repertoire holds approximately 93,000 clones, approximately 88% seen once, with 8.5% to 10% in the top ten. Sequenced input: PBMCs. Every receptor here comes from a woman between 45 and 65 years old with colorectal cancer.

This CDR3 is CASSRSSAGMNTEAFF. The CDR3 nucleotides read TGTGCCAGCAGCCGATCATCGGCGGGCATGAACACTGAAGCTTTCTTT. J is TRBJ1-1 and V is TRBV3-1 (or the pseudogene TRBV3-2); D unclear. CDR1 is LGHDT and CDR2 is YNNKEL in the germline V gene (reference sequence). The V end was cut by 4 bases, the J end by 0 bases, with 15 bases between. The CDR3 sequence is 16 residues long.

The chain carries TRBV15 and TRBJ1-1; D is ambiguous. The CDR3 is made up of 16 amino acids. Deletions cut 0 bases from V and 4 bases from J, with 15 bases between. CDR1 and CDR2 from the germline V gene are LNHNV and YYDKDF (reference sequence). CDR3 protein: CATSRDPSRLSTEAFF. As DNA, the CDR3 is TGTGCCACCAGCAGAGACCCCTCCAGGCTGTCCACTGAAGCTTTCTTT.

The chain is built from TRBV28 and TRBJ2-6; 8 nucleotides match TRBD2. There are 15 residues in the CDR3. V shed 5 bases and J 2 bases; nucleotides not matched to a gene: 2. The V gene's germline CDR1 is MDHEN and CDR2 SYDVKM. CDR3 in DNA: TGTGCCAGCAGTCCCGGGAGGGCTGGGGCCAACGTCCTGACTTTC. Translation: CASSPGRAGANVLTF.

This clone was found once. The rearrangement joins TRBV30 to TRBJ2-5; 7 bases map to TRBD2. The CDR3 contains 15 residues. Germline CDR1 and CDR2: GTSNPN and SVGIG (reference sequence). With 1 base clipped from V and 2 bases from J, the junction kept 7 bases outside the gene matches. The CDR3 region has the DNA TGTGCCTGGAGTGGTCGAGCGGGGCTACAAGAGACCCAGTACTTC. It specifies CAWSGRAGLQETQYF.

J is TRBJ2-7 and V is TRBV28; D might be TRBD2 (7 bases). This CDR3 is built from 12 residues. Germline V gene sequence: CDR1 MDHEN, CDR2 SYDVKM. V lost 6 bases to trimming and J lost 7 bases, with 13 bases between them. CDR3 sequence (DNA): TGTGCCAGCAGCAAGGGGGGGGAGGAGCAGTACGTC. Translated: CASSKGGEEQYV.

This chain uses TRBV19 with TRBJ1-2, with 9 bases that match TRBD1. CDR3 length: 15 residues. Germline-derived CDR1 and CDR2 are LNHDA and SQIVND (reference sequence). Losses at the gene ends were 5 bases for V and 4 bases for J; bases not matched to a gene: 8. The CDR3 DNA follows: TGTGCCAGTAGTTCATCCGACAGGGGGATCTATGGCTACACCTTC. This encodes CASSSSDRGIYGYTF. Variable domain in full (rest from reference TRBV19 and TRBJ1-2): DGGITQSPKYLFRKEGQNVTLSCEQNLNHDAMYWYRQDPGQGLRLIYYSQIVNDFQKGDIAEGYSVSREKKESFPLTVTSAQKNPTAFYLCASSSSDRGIYGYTFGSGTRLTVV.

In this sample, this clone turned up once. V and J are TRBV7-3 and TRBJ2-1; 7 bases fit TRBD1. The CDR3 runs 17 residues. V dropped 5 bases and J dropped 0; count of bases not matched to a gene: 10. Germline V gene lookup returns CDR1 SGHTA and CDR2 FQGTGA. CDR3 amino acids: CASSATPRGSSYNEQFF. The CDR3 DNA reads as TGTGCCAGCAGCGCGACACCCAGGGGGAGCTCCTACAATGAGCAGTTCTTC.

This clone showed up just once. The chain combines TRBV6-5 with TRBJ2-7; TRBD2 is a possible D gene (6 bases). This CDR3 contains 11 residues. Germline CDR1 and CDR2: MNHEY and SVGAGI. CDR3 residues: CVSSNGGEQYV. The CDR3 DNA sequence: TGTGTCAGCTCCAACGGGGGCGAGCAGTACGTC.

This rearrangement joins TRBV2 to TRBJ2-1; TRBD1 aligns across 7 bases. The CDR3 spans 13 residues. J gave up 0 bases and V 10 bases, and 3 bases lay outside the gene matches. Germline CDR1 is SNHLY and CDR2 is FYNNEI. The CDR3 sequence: CATRDSSYNEQFF. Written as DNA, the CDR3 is TGTGCCACCCGGGACAGCTCCTACAATGAGCAGTTCTTC.

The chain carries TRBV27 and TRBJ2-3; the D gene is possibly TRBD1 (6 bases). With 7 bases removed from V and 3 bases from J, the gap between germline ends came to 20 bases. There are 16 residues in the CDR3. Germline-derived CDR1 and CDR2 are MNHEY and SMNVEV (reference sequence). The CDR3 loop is CASTRWGRGGTDTQYF. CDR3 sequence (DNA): TGTGCCAGCACCAGATGGGGCAGGGGTGGTACAGATACGCAGTATTTT.

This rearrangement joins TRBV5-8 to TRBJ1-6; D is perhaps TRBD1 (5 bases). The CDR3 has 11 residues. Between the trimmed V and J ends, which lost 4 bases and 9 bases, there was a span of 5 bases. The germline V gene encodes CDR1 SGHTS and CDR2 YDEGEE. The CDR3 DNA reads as TGTGCCAGCAGCAGGGGTTCACCCCTCCACTTT. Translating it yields CASSRGSPLHF.

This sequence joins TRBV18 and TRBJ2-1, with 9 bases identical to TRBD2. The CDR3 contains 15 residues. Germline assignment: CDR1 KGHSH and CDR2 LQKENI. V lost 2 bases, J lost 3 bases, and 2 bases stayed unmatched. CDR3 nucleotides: TGTGCCAGCTCACCAGGGCGGGGGGGCTACAATGAGCAGTTCTTC. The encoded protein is CASSPGRGGYNEQFF.

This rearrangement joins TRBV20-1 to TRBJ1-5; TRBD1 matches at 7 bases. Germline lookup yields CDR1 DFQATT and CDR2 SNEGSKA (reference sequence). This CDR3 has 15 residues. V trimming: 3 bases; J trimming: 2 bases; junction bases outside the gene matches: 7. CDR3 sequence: CSASYRGLGNQPQHF. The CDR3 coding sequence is TGCAGTGCTAGTTACAGGGGATTGGGCAATCAGCCCCAGCATTTT.

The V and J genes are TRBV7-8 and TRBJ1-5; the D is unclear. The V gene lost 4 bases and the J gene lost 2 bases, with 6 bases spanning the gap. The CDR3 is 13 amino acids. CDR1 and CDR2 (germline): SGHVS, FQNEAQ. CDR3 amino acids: CASSSRGNQPQHF. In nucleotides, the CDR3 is TGTGCCAGCAGCTCCCGGGGCAATCAGCCCCAGCATTTT.

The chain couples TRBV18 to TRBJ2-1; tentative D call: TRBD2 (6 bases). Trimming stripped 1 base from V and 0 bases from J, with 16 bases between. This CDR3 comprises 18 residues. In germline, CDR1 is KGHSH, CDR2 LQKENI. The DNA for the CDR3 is TGTGCCAGCTCACCACGTAATGTTGGAGGGAGCTCCTACAATGAGCAGTTCTTC. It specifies CASSPRNVGGSSYNEQFF. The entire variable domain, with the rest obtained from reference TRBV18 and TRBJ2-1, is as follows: NAGVMQNPRHLVRRRGQEARLRCSPMKGHSHVYWYRQLPEEGLKFMVYLQKENIIDESGMPKERFSAEFPKEGPSILRIQQVVRGDSAAYFCASSPRNVGGSSYNEQFFGPGTRLTVL.

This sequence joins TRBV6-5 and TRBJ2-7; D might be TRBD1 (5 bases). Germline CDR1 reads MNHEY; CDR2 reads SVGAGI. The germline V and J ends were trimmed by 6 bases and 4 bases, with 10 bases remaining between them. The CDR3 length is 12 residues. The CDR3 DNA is TGTGCCAGCAGCCCCGACAGATACGAGCAGTACGTC. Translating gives CASSPDRYEQYV.

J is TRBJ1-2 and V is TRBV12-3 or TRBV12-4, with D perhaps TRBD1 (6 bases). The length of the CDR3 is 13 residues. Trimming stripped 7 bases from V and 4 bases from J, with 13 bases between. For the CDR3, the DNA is TGTGCCAGCAATATACAGGGCGTCTATGGCTACACCTTC. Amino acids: CASNIQGVYGYTF.

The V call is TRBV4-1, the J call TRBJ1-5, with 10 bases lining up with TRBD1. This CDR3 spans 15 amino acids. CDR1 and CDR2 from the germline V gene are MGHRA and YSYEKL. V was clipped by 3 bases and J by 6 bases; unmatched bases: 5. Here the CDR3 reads CASSHPTGGFQPQHF. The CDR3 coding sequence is TGCGCCAGCAGCCACCCGACAGGGGGCTTTCAGCCCCAGCATTTT.

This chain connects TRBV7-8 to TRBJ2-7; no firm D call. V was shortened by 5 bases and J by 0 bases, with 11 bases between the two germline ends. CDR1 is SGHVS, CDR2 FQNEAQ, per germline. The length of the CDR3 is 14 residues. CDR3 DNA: TGTGCCAGCAGCACTAAACAGTACTCCTACGAGCAGTACGTC. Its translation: CASSTKQYSYEQYV.

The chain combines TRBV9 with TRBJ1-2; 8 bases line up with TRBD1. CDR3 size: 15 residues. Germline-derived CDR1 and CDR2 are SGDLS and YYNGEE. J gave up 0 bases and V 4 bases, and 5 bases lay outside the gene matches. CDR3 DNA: TGTGCCAGCAGCTTACAGACAGGGGCTAACTATGGCTACACCTTC. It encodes CASSLQTGANYGYTF.

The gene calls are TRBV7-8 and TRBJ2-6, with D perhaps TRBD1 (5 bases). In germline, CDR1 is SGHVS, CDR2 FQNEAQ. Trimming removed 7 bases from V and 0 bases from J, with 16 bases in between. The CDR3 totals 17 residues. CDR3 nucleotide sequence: TGTGCCAGCACCCCGCTAGGGGCAAACTCTGGGGCCAACGTCCTGACTTTC. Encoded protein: CASTPLGANSGANVLTF.

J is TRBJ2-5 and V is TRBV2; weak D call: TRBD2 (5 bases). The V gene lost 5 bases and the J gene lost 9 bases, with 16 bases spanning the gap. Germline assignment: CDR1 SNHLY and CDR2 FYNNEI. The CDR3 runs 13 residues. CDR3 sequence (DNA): TGTGCCAGCAGTCCCGGGAACCTTGAGGCCCAGTACTTC. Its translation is CASSPGNLEAQYF. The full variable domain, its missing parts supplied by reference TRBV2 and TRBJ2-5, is EPEVTQTPSHQVTQMGQEVILRCVPISNHLYFYWYRQILGQKVEFLVSFYNNEISEKSEIFDDQFSVERPDGSNFTLKIRSTKLEDSAMYFCASSPGNLEAQYFGPGTRLLVL.

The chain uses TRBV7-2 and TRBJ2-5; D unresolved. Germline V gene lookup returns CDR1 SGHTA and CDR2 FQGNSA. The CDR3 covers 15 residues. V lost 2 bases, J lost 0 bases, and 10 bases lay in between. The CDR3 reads CASSLSLGNQETQYF. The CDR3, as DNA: TGTGCCAGCAGCTTAAGTTTAGGGAACCAAGAGACCCAGTACTTC.

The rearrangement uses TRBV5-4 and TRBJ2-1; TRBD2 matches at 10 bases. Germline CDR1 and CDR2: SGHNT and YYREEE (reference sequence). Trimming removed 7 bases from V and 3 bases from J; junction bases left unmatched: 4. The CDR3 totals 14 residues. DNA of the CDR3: TGTGCCAGCCAACTAGCGGGGAGCTACAATGAGCAGTTCTTC. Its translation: CASQLAGSYNEQFF.

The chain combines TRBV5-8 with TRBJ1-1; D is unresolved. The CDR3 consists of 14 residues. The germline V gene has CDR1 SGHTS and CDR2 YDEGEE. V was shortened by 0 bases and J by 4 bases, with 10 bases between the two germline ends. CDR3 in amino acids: CASSLDAGFTEAFF. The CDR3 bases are TGTGCCAGCAGCTTGGATGCGGGTTTCACTGAAGCTTTCTTT.

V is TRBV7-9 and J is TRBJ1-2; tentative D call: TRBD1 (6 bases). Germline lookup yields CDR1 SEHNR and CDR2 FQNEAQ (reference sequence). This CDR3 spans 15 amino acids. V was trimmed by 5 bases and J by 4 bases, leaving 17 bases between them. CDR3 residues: CASSEDGGRFYGYTF. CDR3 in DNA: TGTGCCAGCAGCGAAGATGGGGGGCGCTTCTATGGCTACACCTTC.

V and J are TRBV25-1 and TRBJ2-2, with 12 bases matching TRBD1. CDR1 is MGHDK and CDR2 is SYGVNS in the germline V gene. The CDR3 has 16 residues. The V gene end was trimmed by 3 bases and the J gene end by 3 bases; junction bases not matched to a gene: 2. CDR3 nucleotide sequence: TGTGCCAGCAGTGACGGGACAGGGGGCTACACCGGGGAGCTGTTTTTT. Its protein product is CASSDGTGGYTGELFF. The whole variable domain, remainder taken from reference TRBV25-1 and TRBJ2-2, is EADIYQTPRYLVIGTGKKITLECSQTMGHDKMYWYQQDPGMELHLIHYSYGVNSTEKGDLSSESTVSRIRTEHFPLTLESARPSHTSQYLCASSDGTGGYTGELFFGEGSRLTVL.

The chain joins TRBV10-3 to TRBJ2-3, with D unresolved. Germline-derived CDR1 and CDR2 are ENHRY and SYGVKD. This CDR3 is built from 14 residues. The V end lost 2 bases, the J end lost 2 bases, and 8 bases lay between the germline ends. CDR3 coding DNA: TGTGCCATCAGTGAGGGCAGTGACACAGATACGCAGTATTTT. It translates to CAISEGSDTDTQYF.

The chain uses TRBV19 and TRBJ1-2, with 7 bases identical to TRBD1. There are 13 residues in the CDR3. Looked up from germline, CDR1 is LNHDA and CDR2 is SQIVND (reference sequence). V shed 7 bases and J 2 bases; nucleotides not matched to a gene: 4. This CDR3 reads CASTQGLNYGYTF. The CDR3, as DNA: TGTGCCAGTACACAGGGGCTAAACTATGGCTACACCTTC.

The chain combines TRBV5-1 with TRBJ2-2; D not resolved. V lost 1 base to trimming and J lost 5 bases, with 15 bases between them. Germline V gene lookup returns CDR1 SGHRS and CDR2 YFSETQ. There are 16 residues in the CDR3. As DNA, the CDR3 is TGCGCCAGCAGCTTGTCTTTTAACCTTGGGACCGGGGAGCTGTTTTTT. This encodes CASSLSFNLGTGELFF.

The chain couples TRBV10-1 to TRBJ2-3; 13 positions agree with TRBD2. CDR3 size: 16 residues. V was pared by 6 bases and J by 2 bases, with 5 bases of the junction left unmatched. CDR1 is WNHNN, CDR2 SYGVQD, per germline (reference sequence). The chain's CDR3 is CASSLTSGGLTDTQYF. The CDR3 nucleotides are TGCGCCAGCAGCCTGACTAGCGGGGGGCTCACAGATACGCAGTATTTT.

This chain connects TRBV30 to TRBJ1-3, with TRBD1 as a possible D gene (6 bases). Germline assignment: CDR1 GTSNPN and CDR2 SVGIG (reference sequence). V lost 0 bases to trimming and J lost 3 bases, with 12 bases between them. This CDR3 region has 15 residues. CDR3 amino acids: CAWSVGGVVGNTIYF. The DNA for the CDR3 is TGTGCCTGGAGTGTAGGGGGGGTGGTTGGAAACACCATATATTTT.